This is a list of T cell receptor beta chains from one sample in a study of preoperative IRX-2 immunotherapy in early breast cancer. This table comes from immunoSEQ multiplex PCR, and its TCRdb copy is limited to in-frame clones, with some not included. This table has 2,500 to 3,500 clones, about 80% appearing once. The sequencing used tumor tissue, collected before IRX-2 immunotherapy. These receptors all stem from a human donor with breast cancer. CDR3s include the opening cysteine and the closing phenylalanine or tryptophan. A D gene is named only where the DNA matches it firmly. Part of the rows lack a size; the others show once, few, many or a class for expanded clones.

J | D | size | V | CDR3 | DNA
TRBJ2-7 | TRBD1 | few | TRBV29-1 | CSVEEQGREQYF | TGCAGCGTTGAAGAACAGGGGCGCGAGCAGTACTTC
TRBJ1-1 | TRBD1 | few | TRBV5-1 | CASSFGQDNTEAFF | TGCGCCAGCAGCTTTGGACAGGATAACACTGAAGCTTTCTTT
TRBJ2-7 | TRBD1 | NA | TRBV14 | CASSQEGQGIRRYEQYF | TGTGCCAGCAGCCAAGAGGGACAGGGGATCCGGCGCTACGAGCAGTACTTC
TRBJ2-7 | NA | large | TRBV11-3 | CASSFLTGRDEQYF | TGTGCCAGCAGCTTTTTAACAGGACGAGACGAGCAGTACTTC
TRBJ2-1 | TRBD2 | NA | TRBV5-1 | CASSLGLAAYNEQFF | TGCGCCAGCAGCTTGGGACTAGCGGCCTACAATGAGCAGTTCTTC
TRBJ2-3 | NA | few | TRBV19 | CASSTSGGTDTQYF | TGTGCCAGTAGTACCTCGGGAGGCACAGATACGCAGTATTTT
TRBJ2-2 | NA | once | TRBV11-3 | CASSLFAANTGELFF | TGTGCCAGCAGCTTATTTGCGGCGAACACCGGGGAGCTGTTTTTT
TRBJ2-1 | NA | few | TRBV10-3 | CAISEFGDNEQFF | TGTGCCATCAGTGAGTTTGGGGACAATGAGCAGTTCTTC
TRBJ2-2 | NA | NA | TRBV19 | CASSFLDNRNTGELFF | TGTGCCAGTAGTTTCCTCGACAACCGGAACACCGGGGAGCTGTTTTTT
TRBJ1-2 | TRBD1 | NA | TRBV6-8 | CASSEVGFALTRTGGNGYTF | TGTGCCAGCAGTGAGGTCGGCTTTGCCCTAACAAGGACAGGGGGAAACGGCTACACCTTC
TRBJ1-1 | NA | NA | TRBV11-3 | CASGLRTWDTEAFF | TGTGCCAGCGGCCTTCGGACGTGGGACACTGAAGCTTTCTTT
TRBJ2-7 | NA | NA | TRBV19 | CASSITGESSYEQYF | TGTGCCAGTAGTATAACCGGGGAGAGCTCCTACGAGCAGTACTTC
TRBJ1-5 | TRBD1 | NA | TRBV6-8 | CASSFVVGTGEFHSNQPQHF | TGTGCCAGCAGTTTTGTCGTCGGGACAGGGGAATTCCATAGCAATCAGCCCCAGCATTTT
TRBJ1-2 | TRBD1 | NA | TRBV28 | CASRRQGAFYGYTF | TGTGCCAGCAGGAGACAGGGGGCCTTCTATGGCTACACCTTC
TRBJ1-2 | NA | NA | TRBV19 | CASSTNTGRRGYTF | TGTGCCAGTAGTACCAACACAGGGAGAAGAGGCTACACCTTC
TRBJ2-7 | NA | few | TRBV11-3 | CASSLGPRGESYEQYF | TGTGCCAGCAGCTTAGGCCCTAGAGGGGAATCTTACGAGCAGTACTTC
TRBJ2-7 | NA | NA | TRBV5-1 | CASSLDGGRPYEQYF | TGCGCCAGCAGCTTGGATGGGGGGAGGCCCTACGAGCAGTACTTC
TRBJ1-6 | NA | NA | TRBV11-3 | CASSLDLVLSYNSPLHF | TGTGCCAGCAGCTTAGATTTAGTGCTCTCCTATAATTCACCCCTCCACTTT
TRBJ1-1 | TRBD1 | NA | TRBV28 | CACQGGGSTEAFF | TGTGCCTGCCAGGGGGGCGGGAGCACTGAAGCTTTCTTT
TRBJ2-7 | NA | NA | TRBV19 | CASSIIASYEQYF | TGTGCCAGTAGTATCATTGCGTCCTACGAGCAGTACTTC
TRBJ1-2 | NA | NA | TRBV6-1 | CASSEAAGGSYGYTF | TGTGCCAGCAGTGAAGCCGCGGGGGGGAGCTATGGCTACACCTTC
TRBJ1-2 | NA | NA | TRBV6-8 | CASSHRLKGYTF | TGTGCCAGCAGTCACCGGTTAAAGGGCTACACCTTC
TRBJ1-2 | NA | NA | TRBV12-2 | CASKGGSTYPLAYGYTF | TGTGCCTCCAAGGGGGGGAGTACCTACCCTCTTGCCTATGGCTACACCTTC
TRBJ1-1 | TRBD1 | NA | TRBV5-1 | CASSPGTATTEAFF | TGCGCCAGCAGCCCCGGGACAGCTACCACTGAAGCTTTCTTT
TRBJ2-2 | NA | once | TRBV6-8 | CAISSRGTNTGELFF | TGTGCCATCAGTTCCCGGGGAACGAACACCGGGGAGCTGTTTTTT